Following are 32 T cell receptor beta chains from one sample sequenced in a study of blood T cell repertoires in COVID-19. Produced via immunoSEQ multiplex PCR; TCRdb's table is partial and in-frame only. The sample has around 68,000 clones, about nine tenths seen once. The sample taken for sequencing was peripheral blood. The receptors were sampled from a human donor in a cohort sampled during active COVID-19.

The chain couples TRBV5-1 to TRBJ2-3; no firm D call. The CDR3 covers 15 residues. Germline V lookup: CDR1 SGHRS, CDR2 YFSETQ. The ends were cut back, 0 bases at V and 0 bases at J, with 8 bases in the middle. This chain's CDR3 is CASSLGPRSTDTQYF. CDR3 bases: TGCGCCAGCAGCTTGGGGCCCCGAAGCACAGATACGCAGTATTTT. The whole variable domain, filled in from reference TRBV5-1 and TRBJ2-3, reads KAGVTQTPRYLIKTRGQQVTLSCSPISGHRSVSWYQQTPGQGLQFLFEYFSETQRNKGNFPGRFSGRQFSNSRSEMNVSTLELGDSALYLCASSLGPRSTDTQYFGPGTRLTVL.

V and J are TRBV28 and TRBJ2-4, with TRBD1 matching over 9 bases. The CDR3 contains 17 residues. Losses at the gene ends were 6 bases for V and 0 bases for J; bases not matched to a gene: 9. Germline assignment: CDR1 MDHEN and CDR2 SYDVKM. The CDR3 DNA reads TGTGCCAGCAGCCTTGTCGGACAGGGGTTAGCCAAAAACATTCAGTACTTC. Translation gives CASSLVGQGLAKNIQYF.

V usage is TRBV11-2 and J usage is TRBJ2-1, with 7 bases aligning to TRBD2. The CDR3 consists of 14 residues. V shed 0 bases, J shed 6 bases, and the junction held 2 bases outside the gene matches. The V gene's germline CDR1 is SGHAT and CDR2 FQNNGV. The CDR3, as DNA: TGTGCCAGCAGCTTAGATTGGACTAGCAATGAGCAGTTCTTC. Amino acids: CASSLDWTSNEQFF.

V gene TRBV9 combines with J gene TRBJ2-4; TRBD1 matches 8 bases. V lost 0 bases, J lost 6 bases, and 5 bases stayed unmatched. The CDR3 is made up of 15 amino acids. Germline V lookup: CDR1 SGDLS, CDR2 YYNGEE. This CDR3 reads CASSVVSGGANIQYF. DNA of the CDR3: TGTGCCAGCAGCGTAGTGTCAGGGGGCGCAAACATTCAGTACTTC. Supplemented by reference TRBV9 and TRBJ2-4, the full variable domain reads DSGVTQTPKHLITATGQRVTLRCSPRSGDLSVYWYQQSLDQGLQFLIQYYNGEERAKGNILERFSAQQFPDLHSELNLSSLELGDSALYFCASSVVSGGANIQYFGAGTRLSVL.

The chain recombines TRBV5-4 with TRBJ2-5, with TRBD2 identical over 7 bases. The V gene end was trimmed by 4 bases and the J gene end by 5 bases; junction bases not matched to a gene: 14. The germline V gene has CDR1 SGHNT and CDR2 YYREEE (reference sequence). This CDR3 has 16 amino acids. For the CDR3, the DNA is TGTGCCAGCAGCCAAACCGGACTAGAATACTCGGAGACCCAGTACTTC. It specifies CASSQTGLEYSETQYF. Full variable domain (missing parts from reference TRBV5-4 and TRBJ2-5): ETGVTQSPTHLIKTRGQQVTLRCSSQSGHNTVSWYQQALGQGPQFIFQYYREEENGRGNFPPRFSGLQFPNYSSELNVNALELDDSALYLCASSQTGLEYSETQYFGPGTRLLVL.

The gene calls are TRBV21-1 and TRBJ1-3. TRBV21-1 is tagged as a pseudogene. The CDR3 is made up of 15 amino acids. The DNA for the CDR3 is TGTGCCAGCAGCAAAGTTCGGGGAGCGGGAAACACCATATATTTT. This sequence encodes CASSKVRGAGNTIYF.

V gene TRBV12-3 or TRBV12-4 combines with J gene TRBJ2-1; weak D call: TRBD2 (6 bases). CDR3 length: 12 residues. V was trimmed by 6 bases and J by 5 bases, leaving 8 bases between them. The CDR3 region is CASRRLDNEQFF. DNA for the CDR3: TGTGCCAGCAGAAGACTAGACAATGAGCAGTTCTTC.

This clone came up once. This sequence joins TRBV5-4 and TRBJ2-2; 9 nucleotides agree with TRBD1. The length of the CDR3 is 17 residues. Germline-derived CDR1 and CDR2 are SGHNT and YYREEE (reference sequence). With 3 bases clipped from V and 3 bases from J, the junction kept 9 bases outside the gene matches. CDR3 nucleotide sequence: TGTGCCAGCAGCTCGGGACCGGGACAGGGCCACACCGGGGAGCTGTTTTTT. This gives the protein CASSSGPGQGHTGELFF.

V is TRBV11-2 and J is TRBJ2-3; TRBD2 matches at 9 bases. After removal of 5 bases from V and 0 bases from J, the junction contained 6 bases not matched to a gene. The V gene's germline CDR1 is SGHAT and CDR2 FQNNGV. This CDR3 contains 16 residues. The CDR3 sequence: CASSPRGRGSTDTQYF. DNA for the CDR3: TGTGCCAGCAGCCCGCGCGGGAGGGGCAGCACAGATACGCAGTATTTT. The full variable domain, its missing parts supplied by reference TRBV11-2 and TRBJ2-3, is EAGVAQSPRYKIIEKRQSVAFWCNPISGHATLYWYQQILGQGPKLLIQFQNNGVVDDSQLPKDRFSAERLKGVDSTLKIQPAKLEDSAVYLCASSPRGRGSTDTQYFGPGTRLTVL.

V usage is TRBV7-7 and J usage is TRBJ2-1; 9 nucleotides match TRBD1. The germline gives CDR1 SSHAT, CDR2 FNYEAQ (reference sequence). The CDR3 covers 15 residues. The V segment lost 5 bases and the J segment 10 bases; nucleotides outside the gene matches: 12. The CDR3 here is CASSLSGTGSSEQFF. CDR3 DNA sequence: TGTGCCAGCAGCCTCTCCGGGACAGGGTCAAGCGAGCAGTTCTTC.

The V gene is TRBV6-5, the J gene TRBJ2-7; perhaps TRBD2 as D (7 bases). CDR3 length: 14 residues. Trimming cost V 7 bases and J 2 bases, with 15 bases left between them. Germline-derived CDR1 and CDR2 are MNHEY and SVGAGI. CDR3 nucleotide sequence: TGTGCCAGCAAGGGGGGGGACACCACCTACGAGCAGTACTTC. It yields the protein CASKGGDTTYEQYF.

V is TRBV27 and J is TRBJ2-3; maybe TRBD2 (6 bases). Per germline, CDR1 MNHEY and CDR2 SMNVEV (reference sequence). The germline V and J ends were trimmed by 3 bases and 4 bases, with 14 bases remaining between them. The CDR3 totals 15 residues. The CDR3: CASSLRGWSPDTQYF. CDR3 in DNA: TGTGCCAGCAGTTTGCGGGGTTGGAGTCCAGATACGCAGTATTTT.

The genes are TRBV19 and TRBJ2-7; 7 nucleotides agree with TRBD1. CDR1 is LNHDA, CDR2 SQIVND, per germline (reference sequence). J was trimmed by 9 bases and V by 4 bases; bases with no gene match: 18. The CDR3 length is 16 residues. The CDR3 DNA is TGTGCCAGTAGTACCCATCACAGGGGCCTATACGACGGGCAGTACTTC. It codes for CASSTHHRGLYDGQYF.

The chain is built from TRBV9 and TRBJ1-6; the match to TRBD1 covers 9 bases. Trimming took 0 bases from V and 9 from J; bases not matched to a gene: 1. This CDR3 is built from 14 residues. From germline, CDR1 is SGDLS and CDR2 YYNGEE. The CDR3 DNA follows: TGTGCCAGCAGCGTAGGACAGGGGGGTTCACCCCTCCACTTT. It is translated as CASSVGQGGSPLHF.

CDR3 nucleotides: TGTGCCAGCAGCCAAGTTTCAGCGAGTGCAACTAATGAAAAACTGTTTTTT. Amino acids: CASSQVSASATNEKLFF. The chain links TRBV3-1 (or the pseudogene TRBV3-2) to TRBJ1-4, with D unresolved. Germline assignment: CDR1 LGHDT and CDR2 YNNKEL (reference sequence). Trimming cost V 1 base and J 0 bases, with 12 bases left between them. This CDR3 is built from 17 residues.

The rearrangement uses TRBV21-1 and TRBJ2-3; TRBD2 is the table's D call and was not checked against the DNA. TRBV21-1 is flagged as a pseudogene. This CDR3 has 20 residues. The CDR3 DNA is TGTGCCAGCAGCAAAGAAGGGACTTCCCGGGGGAGGGATTGGGGAGATACGCAGTATTTT. This gives the protein CASSKEGTSRGRDWGDTQYF.

Details on this clone: One junction end disagrees with the germline gene, perhaps due to a read error. The V and J genes are TRBV7-9 and TRBJ2-6, with D perhaps matching TRBD1 (5 bases). The CDR3 spans 16 residues. Germline V gives CDR1 SEHNR, CDR2 FQNEAQ (reference sequence). CDR3 sequence: CASSLDSSPGANVLTF. The CDR3 nucleotides read TGTGCCAGCAGTTTAGACAGCTCTCCTGGGGCCAACGTCCTGACTTTC. The full variable domain, completed using reference TRBV7-9 and TRBJ2-6, is DTGVSQNPRHKITKRGQNVTFRCDPISEHNRLYWYRQTLGQGPEFLTYFQNEAQLEKSRLLSDRFSAERPKGSFSTLEIQRTEQGDSAMYLCASSLDSSPGANVLTFGAGSRLTVL.

The V and J genes are TRBV10-3 and TRBJ1-2, with TRBD1 matching over 9 bases. CDR3 length: 14 residues. The junction had 7 bases not matched to a gene; V was cut back by 9 bases and J by 2 bases. The germline V gene encodes CDR1 ENHRY and CDR2 SYGVKD. For the CDR3, the DNA is TGTGCCATGAACCCGGGACAGGGAAACTATGGCTACACCTTC. Translation gives CAMNPGQGNYGYTF.

The chain employs TRBV11-3 and TRBJ2-1; 8 bases are shared with TRBD1. J was trimmed by 4 bases and V by 0 bases; bases with no gene match: 2. CDR3 length: 15 residues. Germline CDR1 and CDR2: SGHNT and YENEEA. The CDR3 loop is CASSLEQGAYNEQFF. CDR3 nucleotide sequence: TGTGCCAGCAGCTTAGAGCAGGGGGCTTACAATGAGCAGTTCTTC.

This chain's CDR3 is CASSQPRLAGAYEQYF. The CDR3 nucleotides read TGTGCCAGCAGCCAACCAAGACTAGCGGGGGCCTACGAGCAGTACTTC. The rearrangement joins TRBV14 to TRBJ2-7; 12 nucleotides match TRBD2. CDR1 is SGHDN and CDR2 is FVKESK in the germline V gene. The CDR3 totals 16 residues. Losses at the gene ends were 2 bases for V and 2 bases for J; bases not matched to a gene: 4.

V is TRBV5-6 and J is TRBJ2-1; D not certain. V was trimmed by 3 bases and J by 2 bases, leaving 15 bases between them. The CDR3 contains 16 residues. Looked up from germline, CDR1 is SGHDT and CDR2 is YYEEEE. CDR3 loop: CASSSRTRGAYNEQFF. The CDR3 DNA is TGTGCCAGCAGCTCCCGCACCCGCGGTGCCTACAATGAGCAGTTCTTC.

The chain uses TRBV5-1 and TRBJ2-7, with TRBD1 matching over 8 bases. The trim removed 0 bases at V and 6 bases at J, leaving 8 bases unmatched. Germline V CDR1 and CDR2: SGHRS, YFSETQ. This CDR3 is built from 15 residues. CDR3 sequence: CASSLESRTGPEQYF. The CDR3 bases are TGCGCCAGCAGCTTGGAGTCTCGGACAGGGCCCGAGCAGTACTTC.

V and J are TRBV4-3 and TRBJ2-1, with D possibly matching TRBD1 (6 bases). Germline CDR1 is LGHNA and CDR2 is YSLEER. The CDR3 has 19 amino acids. V lost 1 base and J lost 5, with 24 bases in between. In nucleotides, the CDR3 is TGCGCCAGCAGCCAAGGGGTGAGACAGTTACAGGGCCTACACAATGAGCAGTTCTTC. Translating it yields CASSQGVRQLQGLHNEQFF.

The V gene is TRBV28, the J gene TRBJ2-1, with D possibly TRBD1 on 5 matching bases. The CDR3 loop spans 17 amino acids. Germline-derived CDR1 and CDR2 are MDHEN and SYDVKM. Trimming cost V 3 bases and J 1 base, with 16 bases left between them. The CDR3 loop is CASSFGQGHPSYNEQFF. The DNA for the CDR3 is TGTGCCAGCAGTTTCGGGCAGGGTCACCCGTCCTACAATGAGCAGTTCTTC.

This chain connects TRBV4-1 to TRBJ1-5; the D is unclear. The V end was cut by 0 bases, the J end by 0 bases, with 9 bases between. The CDR3 loop spans 16 amino acids. Germline CDR1 reads MGHRA; CDR2 reads YSYEKL. This CDR3 reads CASSQDRVNSNQPQHF. CDR3 DNA sequence: TGCGCCAGCAGCCAAGACCGAGTAAATAGCAATCAGCCCCAGCATTTT.

The chain recombines TRBV19 with TRBJ2-1; 7 nucleotides align to TRBD1. The V segment lost 3 bases and the J segment 8 bases; nucleotides outside the gene matches: 10. The CDR3 extends over 15 amino acids. From germline, CDR1 is LNHDA and CDR2 SQIVND (reference sequence). The CDR3 nucleotides are TGTGCCAGTAGTATGGGCAGGGGCCAGGGGGATGAGCAGTTCTTC. This encodes CASSMGRGQGDEQFF.

The chain uses TRBV15 and TRBJ2-7, with 10 bases matching TRBD1. Losses at the gene ends were 0 bases for V and 4 bases for J; bases not matched to a gene: 15. Per germline, CDR1 LNHNV and CDR2 YYDKDF (reference sequence). CDR3 length: 19 amino acids. CDR3 nucleotides: TGTGCCACCAGCAGAGATGGCTCCGGGACAGGGGCCTCAGGGTACGAGCAGTACTTC. It yields the protein CATSRDGSGTGASGYEQYF.

A single count supports this clone. The chain recombines TRBV9 with TRBJ1-2; 7 bases line up with TRBD1. CDR3 size: 15 residues. Germline trimming cut 3 bases from V and 2 bases from J; bases unmatched to any gene: 7. The V gene's germline CDR1 is SGDLS and CDR2 YYNGEE. The DNA for the CDR3 is TGTGCCAGCAGCGCGAACTCACAGGGGAACTATGGCTACACCTTC. It yields the protein CASSANSQGNYGYTF. The variable domain in full, completed from reference TRBV9 and TRBJ1-2, reads DSGVTQTPKHLITATGQRVTLRCSPRSGDLSVYWYQQSLDQGLQFLIQYYNGEERAKGNILERFSAQQFPDLHSELNLSSLELGDSALYFCASSANSQGNYGYTFGSGTRLTVV.

The chain employs TRBV2 and TRBJ1-4, with a possible D match to TRBD1 (5 bases). This CDR3 is built from 15 residues. The ends were cut back, 5 bases at V and 4 bases at J, with 14 bases in the middle. Germline-derived CDR1 and CDR2 are SNHLY and FYNNEI. The CDR3 is CASSPGLTINEKLFF. The DNA for the CDR3 is TGTGCCAGCAGTCCGGGACTGACTATTAATGAAAAACTGTTTTTT.

This clone was detected only once. The chain joins TRBV9 to TRBJ2-1; a weak D match, TRBD2 (5 bases). Trimming removed 0 bases from V and 6 bases from J, with 10 bases in between. Germline V gene sequence: CDR1 SGDLS, CDR2 YYNGEE. The CDR3 runs to 14 residues. The CDR3 DNA is TGTGCCAGCAGCGTAGTGGGTAGCGCCAATGAGCAGTTCTTC. Its protein is CASSVVGSANEQFF.

J is TRBJ2-7 and V is TRBV29-1, with 7 bases lining up with TRBD1. Germline V gives CDR1 SQVTM, CDR2 ANQGSEA. This CDR3 is 15 amino acids long. Trimming cost V 1 base and J 5 bases; bases outside gene matches: 11. The CDR3 sequence: CSVEGGQLRTNEQYF. As DNA, the CDR3 is TGCAGCGTTGAAGGGGGACAGTTGCGTACCAACGAGCAGTACTTC.

This chain connects TRBV27 to TRBJ2-3; a possible D gene is TRBD1 (5 bases). The CDR3 has 14 amino acids. With 6 bases removed from V and 0 bases from J, the gap between germline ends came to 10 bases. Germline loops: CDR1 MNHEY, CDR2 SMNVEV (reference sequence). Written as DNA, the CDR3 is TGTGCCAGCAGGAAAGGGGTTAGCACAGATACGCAGTATTTT. Translated, it gives CASRKGVSTDTQYF.